Sequencing of this T cell receptor beta chain was carried out in a study of human T cells and chemical hapten exposure. Overall study results and limits: TCRs at high frequency, those above 1 in 1000, did not change with DPC sensitization.

This clonotype was counted between two and nine times. The target antigen is unknown. TCRdb ran MiXCR on the RACE reads and lists one entry per CDR3 protein. The sample has 50,000 or so distinct CDR3 sequences, about 11% seen once. Time point reported: patch test 1, 2 weeks after DPC sensitization. Regarding treatment: therapeutic diphenylcyclopropenone sensitization with weekly scalp DPC. RNA extraction used unfractionated whole blood as the source of total RNA. This clonotype was obtained from a woman in her forties with alopecia areata. Some clones in this sample may be carry-over from other donors' samples. The sample in question was whole blood, obtained in connection with sensitization to the hapten diphenylcyclopropenone (DPC).

Written as DNA, the CDR3 is TGTGCCAGCAGTGAAGGGACATTGAATAGCAATCAGCCCCAGCATTTT. This encodes CASSEGTLNSNQPQHF. The chain links TRBV2 to TRBJ1-5; D may be TRBD1 (5 bases). Trimming stripped 1 base from V and 0 bases from J, with 10 bases between. Germline CDR1 is SNHLY and CDR2 is FYNNEI. CDR3 size: 16 residues.